This note documents a single T cell receptor (beta chain) sequence. The CDR3 has 15 residues. V was clipped by 3 bases and J by 3 bases; unmatched bases: 5. Germline CDR1 WSHSY, CDR2 SAAADI. Time point denoted: cycle 4 day 1 (C4D1), after about 6 weeks of nivolumab. Following autologous stem cell transplantation, relapse occurred in every patient, and exposure to brentuximab vedotin varied. The sample is drawn from a study of PD-1 blockade in classical Hodgkin lymphoma. Here immunoSEQ multiplex PCR was the method, and the copy in TCRdb shows in-frame clones only, minus some. This sample has 19,000 or so clones; approximately 80% occur once, and the top ten carry 20% to 25%.

This TCR was recovered from a human donor with classical Hodgkin lymphoma. The J gene is TRBJ2-3, the V gene TRBV10-2, with 8 bases lining up with TRBD2. The sequences come from peripheral blood mononuclear cells (PBMCs), collected before the fourth cycle of nivolumab. The CDR3 DNA sequence: TGCGCCAGCAGTGAATCGGGGGGGCGGACAGATACGCAGTATTTT. Translated, it gives CASSESGGRTDTQYF.